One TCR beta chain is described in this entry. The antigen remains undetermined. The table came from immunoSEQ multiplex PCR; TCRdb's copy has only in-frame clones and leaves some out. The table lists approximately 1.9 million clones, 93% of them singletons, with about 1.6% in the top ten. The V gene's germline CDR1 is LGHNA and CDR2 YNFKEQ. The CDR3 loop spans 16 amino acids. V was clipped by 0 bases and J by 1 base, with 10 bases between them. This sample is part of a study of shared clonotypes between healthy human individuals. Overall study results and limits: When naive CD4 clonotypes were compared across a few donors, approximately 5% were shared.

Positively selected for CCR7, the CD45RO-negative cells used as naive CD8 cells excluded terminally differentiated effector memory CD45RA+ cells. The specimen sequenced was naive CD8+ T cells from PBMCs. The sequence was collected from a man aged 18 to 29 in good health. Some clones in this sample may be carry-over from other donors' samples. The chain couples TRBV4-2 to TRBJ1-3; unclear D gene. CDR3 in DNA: TGTGCCAGCAGCCAAGATTTGACAAGATCTGGAAACACCATATATTTT. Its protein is CASSQDLTRSGNTIYF.